This paragraph reports one TCR beta chain. Antigen: not known. TCRdb used MiXCR to reprocess the 5' RACE reads, holding one entry per CDR3 protein. The sample has about 750,000 distinct CDR3 sequences, around a fifth seen once. CDR1 is MNHNS, CDR2 SASEGT, per germline. The CDR3 extends over 11 amino acids. V was shortened by 5 bases and J by 6 bases, with 8 bases between the two germline ends. The data belong to a study of CD8 T cells in ankylosing spondylitis. Overall study findings and caveats: Made up of about eight highly homologous variants, a TCR beta motif appeared characteristic of ankylosing spondylitis blood.

Sequencing was performed on blood, either unsorted or a sorted T cell fraction (not recorded which). The chain carries TRBV6-1 and TRBJ2-7; D is ambiguous. The clonotype comes from a male donor with ankylosing spondylitis. The CDR3 here is CASSLNSEQYF. CDR3 in DNA: TGTGCCAGCAGTCTTAACAGCGAGCAGTACTTC.